In this sample, the clone carrying this T cell receptor (beta chain) turned up a few times. One end of the junction is discordant with germline, which a read error may explain. This specimen comes from a study of T cells in Graves' hyperthyroidism and ophthalmopathy. The CDR3 contains 14 residues. Per germline, CDR1 SSHAT and CDR2 FNYEAQ (reference sequence). Researchers took RNA transcripts and amplified the TCR beta CDR3 regions from them. First-round RT-PCR with HTBI primers amplified the TCR CDR3 region. TCRdb recomputed calls from the multiplex PCR reads with MiXCR, one row per CDR3 protein. The data contain around 340,000 distinct CDR3 sequences, 16% of them singletons. Patients were excluded because of uncontrolled infection, other autoimmune disease, pregnancy or lactation.

V is TRBV7-7 and J is TRBJ2-2; D perhaps matches TRBD2 (6 bases). This clonotype originated in a man between 25 and 39 years old with Graves' hyperthyroidism. The source material was blood. CDR3: CASRDGRGTGELFF. DNA for the CDR3: TGTGCTAGCAGAGACGGGAGAGGCACCGGGGAGCTGTTTTTT.